This TCR beta chain is from a study of cytomegalovirus exposure and HLA in healthy donors. On the study more broadly: Earlier sequencing of around 190 million T cells yielded roughly 120 million unique TCR beta sequences.

Vbeta (60) and Jbeta (13) primers were used in the PCR. The protocol was immunoSEQ multiplex PCR, while the TCRdb copy is restricted to in-frame clones and leaves out a portion. The sample has about 86,000 clones, just over 70% seen once. This CDR3 is 14 amino acids long. Trimming removed 1 base from V and 2 bases from J, with 9 bases in between. The germline V gene encodes CDR1 GTSNPN and CDR2 SVGIG (reference sequence). Regarding this clone: No antigen is known for it.

The study, taken as a whole, reports: Analysis performed later found more than 15,000 TCR beta sequences associated with HLA alleles at 0.05 false discovery rate. With later analysis, a missense DCLRE1C variant became linked to TCR beta V- and J-gene trimming. Immune exposure information comprised only CMV serostatus.

V and J are TRBV30 and TRBJ1-5; D not certain. Sequenced sample: PBMCs. This TCR derives from a man between 60 and 70 years old in good health and CMV-seronegative. CDR3 sequence: CAWSGSGRNQPQHF. DNA for the CDR3: TGTGCCTGGAGTGGGAGTGGCCGCAATCAGCCCCAGCATTTT. The whole variable domain, filled in from reference TRBV30 and TRBJ1-5, reads SQTIHQWPATLVQPVGSPLSLECTVEGTSNPNLYWYRQAAGRGLQLLFYSVGIGQISSEVPQNLSASRPQDRQFILSSKKLLLSDSGFYLCAWSGSGRNQPQHFGDGTRLSIL.